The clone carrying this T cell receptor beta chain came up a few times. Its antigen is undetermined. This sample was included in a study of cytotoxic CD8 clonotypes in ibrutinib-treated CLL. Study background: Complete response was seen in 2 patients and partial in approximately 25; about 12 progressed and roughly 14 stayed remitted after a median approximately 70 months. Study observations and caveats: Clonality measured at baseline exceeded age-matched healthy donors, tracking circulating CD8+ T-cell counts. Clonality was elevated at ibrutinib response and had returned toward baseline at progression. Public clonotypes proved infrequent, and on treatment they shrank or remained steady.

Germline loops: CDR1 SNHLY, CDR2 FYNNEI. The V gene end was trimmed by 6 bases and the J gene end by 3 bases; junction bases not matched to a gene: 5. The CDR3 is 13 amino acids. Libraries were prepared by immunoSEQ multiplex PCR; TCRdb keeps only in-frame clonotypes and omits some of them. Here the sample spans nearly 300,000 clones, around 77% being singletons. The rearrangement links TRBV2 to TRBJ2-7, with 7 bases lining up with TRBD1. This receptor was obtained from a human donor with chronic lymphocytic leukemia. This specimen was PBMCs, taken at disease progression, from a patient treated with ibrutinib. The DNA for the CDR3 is TGTGCCAGCAGCCCGACAGGGTACTACGAGCAGTACTTC. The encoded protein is CASSPTGYYEQYF.